This T cell receptor (beta chain) was recorded in a study of low-dose radiotherapy and immunotherapy resistance in tumors. Study-wide background: Every six weeks patients received intravenous ipilimumab 1 mg/kg, and every two weeks they received intravenous nivolumab 240 mg. On a schedule of every two weeks, intravenous cyclophosphamide at a dose of 200 mg/m2 was delivered one day before each radiation and immunotherapy administration. Aspirin 300 mg, taken orally and daily, was given to patients for four cycles from cycle 1 day 1.

Germline values: CDR1 KGHDR, CDR2 SFDVKD. The CDR3 contains 15 residues. Trimming removed 3 bases at V and 6 bases at J, with 14 bases between. The time point here: after trial treatment. The treatment: LDRT plus nivolumab, ipilimumab, low-dose cyclophosphamide and aspirin (RACIN trial). This clonotype was counted many times. TRAV- and TRBV-specific primers primed first-strand cDNA, covering alpha and beta chains. Both a constant-region primer and a V-primer adapter served to amplify TCRs across 15 to 25 PCR cycles. Amplification of the isolated mRNA used in vitro transcription. MiXCR, run by TCRdb on the reads, gives a single entry per CDR3 protein. The sample records some 57,000 distinct CDR3 sequences, 20% to 25% being singletons.

The chain recombines TRBV24-1 with TRBJ2-1, with D tentatively TRBD2 (5 bases). The TCR sequence derives from a male donor with prostate cancer. The sequencing here drew on PBMCs, taken after low-dose radiotherapy plus immunotherapy. The CDR3 is CATSDPSLGINEQFF. CDR3 nucleotide sequence: TGTGCCACCAGTGATCCTAGCTTAGGGATCAATGAGCAGTTCTTC.